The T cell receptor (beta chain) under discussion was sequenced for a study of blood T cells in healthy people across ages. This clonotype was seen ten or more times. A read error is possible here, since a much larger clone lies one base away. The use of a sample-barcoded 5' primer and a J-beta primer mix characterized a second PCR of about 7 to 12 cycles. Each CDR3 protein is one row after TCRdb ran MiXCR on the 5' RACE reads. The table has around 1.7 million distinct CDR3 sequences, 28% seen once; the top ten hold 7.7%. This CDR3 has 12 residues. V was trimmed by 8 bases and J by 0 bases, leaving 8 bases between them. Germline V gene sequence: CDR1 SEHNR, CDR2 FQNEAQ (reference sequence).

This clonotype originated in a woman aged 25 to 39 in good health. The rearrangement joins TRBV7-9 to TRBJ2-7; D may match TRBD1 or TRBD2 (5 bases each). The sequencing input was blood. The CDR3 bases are TGTGCCAGCGAGGGGAGCTCCTACGAGCAGTACTTC. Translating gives CASEGSSYEQYF.